This is a list of T cell receptor beta chains from one sample in a study of T cells in Graves' hyperthyroidism and ophthalmopathy. TCRdb processed the multiplex PCR reads anew with MiXCR; each CDR3 protein has one entry. The sample holds hundreds of thousands of distinct CDR3 sequences, 15% to 20% seen once. The sample comprised blood. The receptor source for this set is a man in his forties with Graves' ophthalmopathy. Both conserved end residues are part of each CDR3. The order of the fields is V gene, clone size, J gene, D gene, CDR3 protein, CDR3 DNA. A D gene is named only where the DNA matches it firmly. Part of the rows lack a size; the others show once, few, many or a class for expanded clones.

>TRBV3-1|many|TRBJ1-1|-
CASSQLGQPSTEAFF
TGTGCCAGCAGCCAACTTGGACAGCCCAGCACTGAAGCTTTCTTT
>TRBV28|once|TRBJ1-1|TRBD1
CASSTGVRTEAFF
TGTGCCAGCAGCACAGGGGTGAGGACTGAAGCTTTCTTT
>TRBV20-1|-|TRBJ1-2|-
CSGDPNPNYGYTF
TGCAGTGGGGACCCAAATCCTAACTATGGCTACACCTTC
>TRBV20-1|-|TRBJ1-3|-
CSASDQEIAGNTIYF
TGCAGTGCTAGTGATCAGGAAATTGCTGGAAACACCATATATTTT
>TRBV6-1|few|TRBJ2-4|-
CASRKDSPIQYF
TGTGCCAGCAGAAAGGACAGCCCAATTCAGTACTTC
>TRBV19|-|TRBJ2-7|-
CASSIAGDSYEQYF
TGTGCCAGTAGTATCGCTGGAGATTCCTACGAGCAGTACTTC
>TRBV5-4|few|TRBJ2-3|TRBD2
CASSLEPTGGPADTQYF
TGTGCCAGCAGCTTGGAACCAACGGGGGGGCCAGCAGATACGCAGTATTTT
>TRBV4-2|-|TRBJ2-3|TRBD2
CASSQDKVGTSGRAADTQYF
TGTGCCAGCAGCCAAGATAAGGTTGGGACTAGCGGGAGGGCCGCTGATACGCAGTATTTT
>TRBV20-1|-|TRBJ1-3|-
CSASKGNTIYF
TGCAGTGCTAGTAAGGGAAACACCATATATTTT
>TRBV9|-|TRBJ2-3|-
CASSETGLRGTDTQYF
TGTGCCAGCAGCGAAACGGGACTCCGAGGGACAGATACGCAGTATTTT
>TRBV5-1|-|TRBJ2-5|-
CASSLGGGPETQYF
TGCGCCAGCAGCTTGGGAGGGGGTCCGGAGACCCAGTACTTC
>TRBV2|many|TRBJ2-2|-
CASRRRGQDTGELFF
TGTGCCAGCCGGAGGAGGGGGCAGGACACCGGGGAGCTGTTTTTT
>TRBV20-1|many|TRBJ2-2|-
CSAPAGRAGELFF
TGCAGTGCCCCCGCTGGTCGAGCCGGGGAGCTGTTTTTT
>TRBV6-1|few|TRBJ1-1|TRBD1
CASRTGQNTEAFF
TGTGCCAGCAGGACAGGGCAGAACACTGAAGCTTTCTTT
>TRBV27|many|TRBJ2-5|-
CASSLTLELGETQYF
TGTGCCAGCAGTTTAACACTAGAATTGGGAGAGACCCAGTACTTC
>TRBV2|many|TRBJ1-2|-
CASSERGRGFSGPYGYTF
TGTGCCAGCAGTGAAAGGGGACGGGGCTTTAGTGGTCCCTATGGCTACACCTTC
>TRBV30|many|TRBJ2-5|-
CAWSVRETQYF
TGTGCCTGGAGTGTAAGGGAGACCCAGTACTTC
>TRBV6-6|-|TRBJ2-2|-
CASSYRTGELFF
TGTGCCAGCAGTTACCGGACCGGGGAGCTGTTTTTT
>TRBV29-1|many|TRBJ2-5|TRBD1
CSAKDRAQETQYF
TGCAGCGCCAAGGACAGGGCCCAAGAGACCCAGTACTTC
>TRBV5-1|-|TRBJ2-5|TRBD1
CASSLVGQGAKTQYF
TGCGCCAGCAGCTTGGTGGGACAGGGGGCGAAGACCCAGTACTTC
>TRBV28|few|TRBJ2-5|-
CASSLEQGFQETQYF
TGTGCCAGCAGTTTGGAGCAGGGCTTCCAAGAGACCCAGTACTTC
>TRBV10-3|-|TRBJ1-6|TRBD1
CAISEGDRGNSPLHF
TGTGCCATCAGTGAGGGGGACAGGGGTAATTCACCCCTCCACTTT
>TRBV7-3|-|TRBJ2-3|-
CASSLNPSDTQYF
TGTGCCAGCAGCTTAAACCCCTCAGATACGCAGTATTTT
>TRBV29-1|-|TRBJ1-5|-
CSVTLGGGAGQPQHF
TGCAGCGTCACCCTTGGGGGAGGGGCAGGCCAGCCCCAGCATTTT
>TRBV7-6|few|TRBJ1-4|TRBD1
CASSSRQGGSEKLFF
TGTGCCAGCAGCTCGCGTCAGGGGGGAAGTGAAAAACTGTTTTTT
>TRBV19|-|TRBJ2-1|TRBD2
CASSLTSGGARGQFF
TGTGCCAGTAGTCTAACTAGCGGGGGAGCCAGGGGTCAGTTCTTC
>TRBV7-6|many|TRBJ2-1|-
CASSYSPGGEQFF
TGTGCCAGCAGCTACAGTCCAGGCGGTGAGCAGTTCTTC
>TRBV6-1|many|TRBJ2-2|-
CASRNTGVNGELFF
TGTGCCAGCAGAAATACCGGGGTCAACGGGGAGCTGTTTTTT
>TRBV3-1|many|TRBJ2-7|-
CASSQDQSRSSYEQYF
TGTGCCAGCAGCCAAGATCAGTCCAGGAGCTCCTACGAGCAGTACTTC
>TRBV7-9|-|TRBJ2-7|-
CASSLALSKKDEQYF
TGTGCCAGCAGCTTAGCGCTGTCTAAGAAAGACGAGCAGTACTTC
>TRBV14|-|TRBJ2-7|-
CASSRQDFDEQYF
TGTGCCAGCAGCCGCCAGGACTTTGACGAGCAGTACTTC
>TRBV2|many|TRBJ1-1|-
CASIGTQLQNTEAFF
TGTGCCAGCATCGGGACGCAACTCCAGAACACTGAAGCTTTCTTT
>TRBV7-8|-|TRBJ2-7|TRBD2
CASSPRSSGKGYEQYF
TGTGCCAGCAGCCCACGTTCTAGCGGCAAAGGGTACGAGCAGTACTTC
>TRBV4-1|few|TRBJ2-7|-
CASSPRDWDYEQYF
TGCGCCAGCAGCCCCCGGGACTGGGACTACGAGCAGTACTTC
>TRBV5-1|-|TRBJ1-1|-
CASSFRGGDTEAFF
TGCGCCAGCAGCTTTAGAGGGGGTGACACTGAAGCTTTCTTT
>TRBV7-2|few|TRBJ1-2|-
CASSSGTAGSYGYTF
TGTGCCAGCAGTTCCGGGACCGCGGGCTCTTATGGCTACACCTTC
>TRBV20-1|few|TRBJ1-1|TRBD1
CSAIYRGQKAFF
TGCAGTGCTATCTACAGGGGGCAAAAAGCTTTCTTT
>TRBV29-1|-|TRBJ2-7|TRBD1
CSVSGTGINEQYF
TGCAGCGTTTCCGGGACAGGGATCAACGAGCAGTACTTC
>TRBV7-2|many|TRBJ2-7|TRBD2
CASSKLAGGTEQYF
TGTGCCAGCAGCAAACTAGCGGGAGGAACCGAGCAGTACTTC
>TRBV18|few|TRBJ1-5|TRBD1
CASSPDLFDRVTNQPQHF
TGTGCCAGCTCACCCGACCTATTCGACAGGGTCACTAATCAGCCCCAGCATTTT
>TRBV18|many|TRBJ1-1|TRBD1
CASSPRQGHTEAFF
TGTGCCAGCTCACCCCGACAGGGACACACTGAAGCTTTCTTT
>TRBV5-1|many|TRBJ2-1|TRBD2
CASSLTSGRRMGNEQFF
TGCGCCAGCAGCTTGACTAGCGGGAGAAGGATGGGGAATGAGCAGTTCTTC
>TRBV6-2/TRBV6-3|-|TRBJ2-1|-
CASSKNYNEQFF
TGTGCCAGCAGTAAAAACTACAATGAGCAGTTCTTC
>TRBV20-1|few|TRBJ2-7|-
CSAGKVFNEQYF
TGCAGTGCTGGTAAAGTTTTCAACGAGCAGTACTTC
>TRBV11-2|many|TRBJ2-3|TRBD1
CASSVGQGVEDTQYF
TGTGCCAGCAGCGTAGGACAGGGGGTGGAAGATACGCAGTATTTT
>TRBV27|few|TRBJ2-6|-
CASGPRLSGANVLTF
TGTGCCAGCGGACCCAGGTTGTCCGGGGCCAACGTCCTGACTTTC
>TRBV7-2|few|TRBJ2-5|-
CASGRGRETQHF
TGTGCCAGCGGCAGGGGCCGGGAGACCCAGCACTTC
>TRBV30|-|TRBJ2-7|-
CAWSGDLAYEQYF
TGTGCCTGGAGTGGGGACCTCGCCTACGAGCAGTACTTC
>TRBV13|many|TRBJ2-3|-
CASSPEGRGTDTQYF
TGTGCCAGCAGCCCCGAGGGGCGAGGCACAGATACGCAGTATTTT
>TRBV12-3/TRBV12-4|-|TRBJ1-1|-
CASDNAGLGTEAFF
TGTGCCAGTGATAATGCAGGGCTAGGGACTGAAGCTTTCTTT
>TRBV12-3/TRBV12-4|-|TRBJ2-1|TRBD2
CDSTRRGGYNEQFF
TGTGACAGCACCCGCCGCGGGGGTTACAATGAGCAGTTCTTC